This passage covers 27 T cell receptor beta chains from one sample sequenced in a study of cytomegalovirus exposure and HLA in healthy donors. The primer mix had 60 Vbeta and 13 Jbeta primers. The protocol was immunoSEQ multiplex PCR, while the TCRdb copy is restricted to in-frame clones and leaves out a portion. The repertoire holds around 130,000 clones, 80% to 85% seen once, with 2% to 2.5% in the top ten. Material: PBMCs. These receptors all stem from a man aged 25 to 40 in good health and CMV-seronegative.

This chain connects TRBV19 to TRBJ2-7; 10 bases map to TRBD1. This CDR3 is built from 15 residues. The germline V gene has CDR1 LNHDA and CDR2 SQIVND (reference sequence). V lost 6 bases and J lost 3; bases outside the gene matches: 8. This CDR3 reads CASSWRDRGNYEQYF. The CDR3 DNA reads as TGTGCCAGTAGCTGGAGGGACAGGGGAAACTACGAGCAGTACTTC.

This clone was detected only a few times. V usage is TRBV28 and J usage is TRBJ1-2; D is unresolved. The CDR3 extends over 13 amino acids. Trimming removed 6 bases at V and 3 bases at J, with 11 bases between. CDR1 and CDR2 (germline): MDHEN, SYDVKM. CDR3 DNA: TGTGCCAGCAGACAGTCGGAGGACTATGGCTACACCTTC. Amino acids: CASRQSEDYGYTF.

To note about this clone: Germline and junction disagree at one end, which may indicate a read error. CDR3 protein: CASRVQGSAKNSQYF. The CDR3 DNA is TGTGCCAGCAGGGTACAGGGGTCGGCCAAAAACAGTCAGTACTTC. The chain recombines TRBV2 with TRBJ2-4, with 7 bases aligning to TRBD1. Germline V lookup: CDR1 SNHLY, CDR2 FYNNEI. The length of the CDR3 is 15 residues.

This chain uses TRBV9 with TRBJ2-7, with 9 bases matching TRBD1. Germline V gene lookup returns CDR1 SGDLS and CDR2 YYNGEE. V trimming: 0 bases; J trimming: 1 base; junction bases outside the gene matches: 2. The CDR3 is 15 amino acids. The CDR3 DNA reads as TGTGCCAGCAGCGTAGTGACAGGGGGATCCTACGAGCAGTACTTC. Protein product: CASSVVTGGSYEQYF.

Comments on this clone: Sequence at one end of the junction differs from germline and may be a read error. Other DNA sequences in the same sample also yield this CDR3. This chain links TRBV10-1 with TRBJ2-1; D might be TRBD2 (5 bases). CDR1 and CDR2 (germline): WNHNN, SYGVQD (reference sequence). The CDR3 loop spans 13 amino acids. CDR3 amino acids: CASSPLTGNEQFF. DNA for the CDR3: TGCGCCAGCAGTCCACTTACGGGGAATGAACAGTTCTTC.

To note about this clone: Mismatch with germline at one junction end may stem from a read error. Other DNA sequences from this sample encode an identical CDR3 as well. The chain employs TRBV5-6 and TRBJ1-2; a weak D match, TRBD1 (6 bases). This CDR3 region has 14 residues. In germline, CDR1 is SGHDT, CDR2 YYEEEE. The CDR3 DNA sequence: TGTGCCAGCAGTTGGGACATCAGGAACTACGGCTACACCTTC. It is translated as CASSWDIRNYGYTF.

The V call is TRBV7-2, the J call TRBJ2-7; 14 nucleotides match TRBD2. J gave up 0 bases and V 4 bases, and 8 bases lay outside the gene matches. Germline V gives CDR1 SGHTA, CDR2 FQGNSA. The CDR3 is made up of 18 amino acids. In nucleotides, the CDR3 is TGTGCCAGCAGCTCCCGGACTAGCGGGGGGTTCCGCTCCTACGAGCAGTACTTC. The encoded protein is CASSSRTSGGFRSYEQYF. Looking up the rest from reference TRBV7-2 and TRBJ2-7 gives the full variable domain: GAGVSQSPSNKVTEKGKDVELRCDPISGHTALYWYRQSLGQGLEFLIYFQGNSAPDKSGLPSDRFSAERTGGSVSTLTIQRTQQEDSAVYLCASSSRTSGGFRSYEQYFGPGTRLTVT.

The chain joins TRBV28 to TRBJ2-2, with 10 nucleotides matching TRBD2. Germline V gives CDR1 MDHEN, CDR2 SYDVKM. V lost 5 bases, J lost 6 bases, and 9 bases stayed unmatched. The CDR3 covers 16 residues. The CDR3 nucleotides read TGTGCCAGCAGTCTCCCGTCCAGCGGGGGGGCCGGGGAGCTGTTTTTT. The encoded protein is CASSLPSSGGAGELFF.

The CDR3 is CASSLGLAGGRLEQFF. Written as DNA, the CDR3 is TGTGCCAGCAGCTTAGGACTAGCGGGGGGGCGGTTAGAGCAGTTCTTC. The rearrangement uses TRBV11-2 and TRBJ2-1, with 14 bases lining up with TRBD2. The germline V gene has CDR1 SGHAT and CDR2 FQNNGV. V shed 1 base and J 10 bases; nucleotides not matched to a gene: 6. This CDR3 comprises 16 residues.

The CDR3 protein is CSVWGGEKLFF. CDR3 coding DNA: TGCAGCGTCTGGGGGGGTGAAAAACTGTTTTTT. The chain combines TRBV29-1 with TRBJ1-4; possible D gene TRBD1, 5 bases. Between the trimmed V and J ends, which lost 6 bases and 7 bases, there was a span of 9 bases. Germline V gene sequence: CDR1 SQVTM, CDR2 ANQGSEA. The CDR3 consists of 11 residues.

The V and J genes are TRBV5-6 and TRBJ2-2; tentative D call: TRBD1 (7 bases). The CDR3 contains 15 residues. Per germline, CDR1 SGHDT and CDR2 YYEEEE. The germline V and J ends were trimmed by 2 bases and 4 bases, with 12 bases remaining between them. CDR3 DNA sequence: TGTGCCAGCAGCTTCCCAGGGGGGCGCACCGGGGAGCTGTTTTTT. Protein sequence: CASSFPGGRTGELFF.

There are a few counts of this clone. This chain joins TRBV2 and TRBJ2-7, with a weak D call TRBD2 (5 bases). In germline, CDR1 is SNHLY, CDR2 FYNNEI. The CDR3 has 14 residues. V gave up 8 bases and J gave up 2 bases, with 16 bases separating them. CDR3 loop: CASDSGGLTYEQYF. CDR3 DNA: TGTGCCAGCGATAGTGGCGGACTGACCTACGAGCAGTACTTC.

This sequence joins TRBV13 and TRBJ2-3; no clear D. Germline V lookup: CDR1 PRHDT, CDR2 FYEKMQ (reference sequence). Trimming removed 1 base from V and 2 bases from J, with 13 bases in between. The CDR3 contains 16 residues. The CDR3 nucleotides read TGTGCCAGCAGCTTAGTGACGGCGGAGTCCACAGATACGCAGTATTTT. This encodes CASSLVTAESTDTQYF.

The rearrangement uses TRBV19 and TRBJ2-3; tentatively, D is TRBD2 (6 bases). The CDR3 is 18 amino acids. The germline V gene encodes CDR1 LNHDA and CDR2 SQIVND (reference sequence). V gave up 4 bases and J gave up 4 bases, with 24 bases separating them. The CDR3 coding sequence is TGTGCCAGTAGTAGCGGGCTGCAGGGCCGGGGGTCAGCAGATACGCAGTATTTT. Translating gives CASSSGLQGRGSADTQYF.

The chain recombines TRBV7-6 with TRBJ2-7, with a possible D match to TRBD2 (5 bases). The V gene's germline CDR1 is SGHVS and CDR2 FNYEAQ. The CDR3 is 16 residues long. Trimming stripped 7 bases from V and 3 bases from J, with 22 bases between. The CDR3 reads CASNPLGSSGFYEQYF. The CDR3 DNA reads TGTGCCAGCAACCCCCTGGGGAGTTCCGGATTCTACGAGCAGTACTTC.

This clone has a single count. The chain couples TRBV6-6 to TRBJ1-4, with TRBD1 as a possible D gene (5 bases). V lost 7 bases and J 5 bases, leaving 11 bases between the germline ends. Germline CDR1 reads MNHNY; CDR2 reads SVGAGI (reference sequence). The CDR3 extends over 13 amino acids. The CDR3 DNA follows: TGTGCCAGCACCGCGACAGCAAATGAAAAACTGTTTTTT. Amino acid sequence: CASTATANEKLFF.

This chain links TRBV6-4 with TRBJ2-1; 9 bases are shared with TRBD2. The junction had 4 bases not matched to a gene; V was cut back by 2 bases and J by 8 bases. CDR3 length: 14 amino acids. The germline V gene has CDR1 MRHNA and CDR2 SNTAGT. DNA for the CDR3: TGTGCCAGCAGTGACCGCGGGGGGGCCCATGAGCAGTTCTTC. Translation: CASSDRGGAHEQFF.

This clone was seen a single time. This chain links TRBV5-4 with TRBJ2-1; D is perhaps TRBD2 (5 bases). Germline CDR1 reads SGHNT; CDR2 reads YYREEE (reference sequence). The CDR3 has 15 residues. Trimming cost V 0 bases and J 7 bases, with 14 bases left between them. CDR3 sequence reads: CASSLGPTGINEQFF. In nucleotides, the CDR3 is TGTGCCAGCAGCTTGGGCCCCACGGGGATAAATGAGCAGTTCTTC.

The chain combines TRBV20-1 with TRBJ1-1; D is uncertain. Trimming took off 0 bases at V and 7 bases at J, with 6 bases between the two ends. The CDR3 is made up of 11 amino acids. CDR1 is DFQATT and CDR2 is SNEGSKA in the germline V gene (reference sequence). The CDR3 nucleotides are TGCAGTGCTAGAGAAAGCGGTGAAGCTTTCTTT. Translated, it gives CSARESGEAFF.

V usage is TRBV19 and J usage is TRBJ2-2; TRBD2 matches 8 bases. Trimming removed 5 bases from V and 5 bases from J; junction bases left unmatched: 4. This CDR3 is built from 14 residues. Germline loops: CDR1 LNHDA, CDR2 SQIVND (reference sequence). The chain's CDR3 is CASSREGVTGELFF. CDR3 nucleotide sequence: TGTGCCAGTAGTCGGGAGGGTGTGACCGGGGAGCTGTTTTTT.

The chain recombines TRBV7-2 with TRBJ2-1, with 8 nucleotides matching TRBD2. The trim removed 4 bases at V and 4 bases at J, leaving 3 bases unmatched. The CDR3 contains 14 residues. Germline CDR1 is SGHTA and CDR2 is FQGNSA. The CDR3 loop reads CASSSPGGYNEQFF. CDR3 nucleotides: TGTGCCAGCAGCTCCCCGGGGGGGTACAATGAGCAGTTCTTC.

V is TRBV19 and J is TRBJ2-1; a weak D match, TRBD2 (6 bases). The CDR3 sequence is 16 residues long. V lost 3 bases and J lost 8, with 20 bases in between. Germline lookup yields CDR1 LNHDA and CDR2 SQIVND (reference sequence). The CDR3: CASSIDGASALDEQFF. In DNA, the CDR3 is TGTGCCAGTAGTATCGATGGGGCTAGCGCGTTGGATGAGCAGTTCTTC.

This clone was counted once. This chain uses TRBV27 with TRBJ2-7, with 9 bases identical to TRBD1. V lost 4 bases, J lost 0 bases, and 4 bases stayed unmatched. Germline V gene lookup returns CDR1 MNHEY and CDR2 SMNVEV (reference sequence). The CDR3 totals 15 residues. The CDR3 loop reads CASSYRDRVSYEQYF. DNA of the CDR3: TGTGCCAGCAGTTACCGGGACAGGGTCTCCTACGAGCAGTACTTC.

The chain has TRBV4-3 and TRBJ2-7; the match to TRBD2 covers 8 bases. The CDR3 sequence is 15 residues long. With 1 base clipped from V and 4 bases from J, the junction kept 6 bases outside the gene matches. Germline V gene sequence: CDR1 LGHNA, CDR2 YSLEER. In DNA form, the CDR3 reads TGCGCCAGCAGCCAAGGAGCGGGGGTGAGGTACGAGCAGTACTTC. It yields the protein CASSQGAGVRYEQYF.

The genes are TRBV29-1 and TRBJ1-2; 7 bases line up with TRBD1. The germline CDR1 and CDR2 sequences are SQVTM and ANQGSEA. V dropped 3 bases and J dropped 5; count of bases not matched to a gene: 3. The length of the CDR3 is 12 residues. This CDR3 reads CSVDRGRYGYTF. Here the CDR3 DNA reads TGCAGCGTTGACAGGGGGAGGTATGGCTACACCTTC.

The chain uses TRBV30 and TRBJ1-4; D is undetermined. Trimming pared 0 bases from V and 10 bases from J, leaving 9 bases between. The germline CDR1 and CDR2 sequences are GTSNPN and SVGIG (reference sequence). This CDR3 spans 12 amino acids. In DNA form, the CDR3 reads TGTGCCTGGAGTGTTACGCGGGGAAAACTGTTTTTT. It encodes CAWSVTRGKLFF.

V is TRBV5-1 and J is TRBJ2-5; D may be TRBD1 (6 bases). The CDR3 is 14 residues long. Germline CDR1 is SGHRS and CDR2 is YFSETQ. The V gene lost 0 bases and the J gene lost 4 bases, with 10 bases spanning the gap. The CDR3 is CASSLGQEAETQYF. CDR3 bases: TGCGCCAGCAGCTTGGGACAGGAGGCAGAGACCCAGTACTTC.